A single sample is the source of the 3 T cell receptor beta chains below, sequenced in a study of Ad26.COV2.S vaccination and SARS-CoV-2 variants. Sequencing was performed with immunoSEQ multiplex PCR; in TCRdb, only in-frame clones are kept and a portion is missing. The sample shows about 94,000 clones, roughly 84% of them seen only once. Sequenced material: peripheral blood, taken after recovery from COVID-19. The receptor source for this set is a human donor who had recovered from COVID-19.

This clone was counted between two and nine times. The chain recombines TRBV7-2 with TRBJ1-2; no reliable D call. There are 16 residues in the CDR3. The germline CDR1 and CDR2 sequences are SGHTA and FQGNSA. The V end was cut by 1 base, the J end by 8 bases, with 20 bases between. CDR3 region: CASSLVSLDLVGGYTF. DNA of the CDR3: TGTGCCAGCAGCTTAGTCTCCCTGGATCTTGTAGGAGGCTACACCTTC.

This sequence joins TRBV27 and TRBJ2-2, with D unclear. Germline values: CDR1 MNHEY, CDR2 SMNVEV (reference sequence). With 0 bases removed from V and 4 bases from J, the gap between germline ends came to 9 bases. The CDR3 loop spans 15 amino acids. The CDR3 is CASSLSQAGTGELFF. The CDR3 DNA reads TGTGCCAGCAGTTTATCCCAGGCCGGCACCGGGGAGCTGTTTTTT.

The chain carries TRBV7-2 and TRBJ2-2, with 7 bases lining up with TRBD2. Germline V CDR1 and CDR2: SGHTA, FQGNSA. The V gene end was trimmed by 1 base and the J gene end by 6 bases; junction bases not matched to a gene: 2. This CDR3 contains 14 residues. The CDR3 DNA reads TGTGCCAGCAGCTTAGGGGCGGGGGCCGGGGAGCTGTTTTTT. This codes for CASSLGAGAGELFF.